This T cell receptor beta chain is from a study of blood T cell repertoires in COVID-19. Study at large: Samples representing acute and convalescent COVID-19 were sourced from the United States, Italy and Spain. In each case, the material was cDNA or gDNA derived from T cells, B-cell-depleted T cells, or PBMCs.

V lost 4 bases to trimming and J lost 2 bases; unmatched junction nucleotides: 4. This CDR3 region has 16 residues. CDR1 LGHDT and CDR2 YNNKEL come from the germline V gene (reference sequence). In the source study's methods: Counts of nucleated cells, estimated from reference gene primer amplification, were obtained. The method was immunoSEQ multiplex PCR; TCRdb's version includes in-frame clones alone and lacks a portion of them. V and J calls and clone size are given by that table; D and trimming were obtained from the DNA. This sample has nearly 300,000 clones, with around 88% found just once. Sequencing was done on a sample of peripheral blood. The TCR sequence derives from a woman aged 30 to 39 who had recovered from COVID-19. V is TRBV3-1 (or the pseudogene TRBV3-2) and J is TRBJ2-2; TRBD2 aligns across 10 bases. The CDR3: CASSLLAGANTGELFF. DNA of the CDR3: TGTGCCAGCAGCCTTCTAGCGGGGGCCAACACCGGGGAGCTGTTTTTT.